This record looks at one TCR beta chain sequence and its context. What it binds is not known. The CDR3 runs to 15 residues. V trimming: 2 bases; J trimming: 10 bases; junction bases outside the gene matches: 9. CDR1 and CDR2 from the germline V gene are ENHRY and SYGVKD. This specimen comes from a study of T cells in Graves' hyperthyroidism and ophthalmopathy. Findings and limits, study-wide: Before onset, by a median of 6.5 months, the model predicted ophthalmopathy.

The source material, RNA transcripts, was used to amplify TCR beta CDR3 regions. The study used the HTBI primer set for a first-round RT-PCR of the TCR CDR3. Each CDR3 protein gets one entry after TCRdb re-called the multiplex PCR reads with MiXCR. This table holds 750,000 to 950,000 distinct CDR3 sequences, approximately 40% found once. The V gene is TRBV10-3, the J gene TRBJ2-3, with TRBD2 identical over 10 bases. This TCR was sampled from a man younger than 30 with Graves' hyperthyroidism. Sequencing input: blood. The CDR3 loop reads CAISEGSGRTQAQYF. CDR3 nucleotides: TGTGCCATCAGTGAGGGTAGCGGGAGGACCCAGGCGCAGTATTTT.